This TCR beta chain was sequenced in a study of radiation and T cells in renal cell carcinoma. As for the study in general: Nephrectomy followed 15 Gy stereotactic body radiation by 4 weeks.

Documented time point: baseline pretreatment blood. Treatment in this sample: 15 Gy SBRT to primary tumor, nephrectomy 4 weeks later. Blood was sampled at baseline, 2 weeks and 4 weeks after SBRT. This renal cell carcinoma was of the clear cell type. Of note for this clone: Its specificity is unknown.

This CDR3 contains 15 residues. Trimming removed 7 bases from V and 6 bases from J; junction bases left unmatched: 10. Germline V gene lookup returns CDR1 SNHLY and CDR2 FYNNEI. TCRdb keeps only in-frame clones here, not all; method: immunoSEQ multiplex PCR. The table lists approximately 150,000 clones, 88% of them singletons. Study-level findings and limits: No pretreatment tumor biopsies were available for baseline clonotypes.

This clonotype was sampled from a woman in her 70s with renal cell carcinoma. This material consisted of blood, taken from a patient whose treatment included radiotherapy and nephrectomy. The chain uses TRBV2 and TRBJ2-7; 12 positions agree with TRBD1. CDR3 loop: CASTPGGQGASEQYF. CDR3 nucleotide sequence: TGTGCCAGCACCCCGGGGGGACAGGGGGCTTCCGAGCAGTACTTC.